A single sample gave rise to the 19 T cell receptor beta chains below, sequenced in a study of T cells in Graves' hyperthyroidism and ophthalmopathy. The source material, RNA transcripts, was used to amplify TCR beta CDR3 regions. The TCR CDR3 first-round RT-PCR relied on the HTBI primer set. TCRdb independently ran MiXCR on the multiplex PCR reads; one entry per CDR3 protein. The table has over 250,000 distinct CDR3 sequences, roughly 13% seen once; the top ten hold 34%. The sample comprised blood. Receptors were obtained from a woman between 40 and 50 years old with Graves' ophthalmopathy.

V is TRBV18 and J is TRBJ1-2, with 10 bases that match TRBD1. After removal of 2 bases from V and 3 bases from J, the junction contained 0 bases not matched to a gene. Germline V lookup: CDR1 KGHSH, CDR2 LQKENI. This CDR3 has 14 residues. As DNA, the CDR3 is TGTGCCAGCTCACCAGGGACAGGGGACTATGGCTACACCTTC. It encodes CASSPGTGDYGYTF.

The rearrangement joins TRBV28 to TRBJ2-7; D unresolved. The CDR3 length is 12 residues. The germline V gene encodes CDR1 MDHEN and CDR2 SYDVKM. The V gene lost 7 bases and the J gene lost 1 base, with 8 bases spanning the gap. The CDR3 here is CASNTLSYEQYF. As DNA, the CDR3 is TGTGCCAGCAATACGTTATCCTACGAGCAGTACTTC.

This chain joins TRBV10-2 and TRBJ2-3, with D perhaps assigned TRBD1 or TRBD2 (5 bases each). Germline values: CDR1 WSHSY, CDR2 SAAADI. The V end lost 9 bases, the J end lost 2 bases, and 21 bases lay between the germline ends. There are 16 residues in the CDR3. As DNA, the CDR3 is TGCGCCAGTACATCCGGGACCCACCTTTTCACAGATACGCAGTATTTT. It is translated as CASTSGTHLFTDTQYF.

The rearrangement uses TRBV18 and TRBJ1-4; the D is unclear. The germline CDR1 and CDR2 sequences are KGHSH and LQKENI. The CDR3 covers 14 residues. V dropped 3 bases and J dropped 10 bases, with 15 bases sitting between them. The CDR3: CASSPLPADGKLFF. The DNA of the CDR3 is TGTGCCAGCTCACCCCTACCGGCTGATGGAAAACTGTTTTTT.

This clonotype was recorded a few times. This rearrangement joins TRBV7-2 to TRBJ2-1; no firm D call. The CDR3 runs to 15 residues. V was cut by 0 bases and J by 5 bases, with 11 bases left in between. CDR1 and CDR2 (germline): SGHTA, FQGNSA. In nucleotides, the CDR3 is TGTGCCAGCAGCTTAGCATTTGGACGGAACAATGAGCAGTTCTTC. Translating it yields CASSLAFGRNNEQFF.

This clonotype was seen more than once but under ten times. The V call is TRBV18, the J call TRBJ2-1; 8 bases align to TRBD1. The germline V gene has CDR1 KGHSH and CDR2 LQKENI. The CDR3 is 15 residues long. The trim removed 3 bases at V and 9 bases at J, leaving 10 bases unmatched. The CDR3 loop reads CASSPETGDWGEQFF. DNA of the CDR3: TGTGCCAGCTCACCGGAGACAGGGGATTGGGGTGAGCAGTTCTTC.

V is TRBV28 and J is TRBJ2-2, with D possibly being TRBD1 (6 bases). Trimming shortened V by 6 bases and J by 2 bases, and 13 bases separated the two germline ends. The germline CDR1 and CDR2 sequences are MDHEN and SYDVKM. The CDR3 has 15 amino acids. CDR3 nucleotides: TGTGCCAGCAGCCGAGGGACACTAAACACCGGGGAGCTGTTTTTT. Amino acids: CASSRGTLNTGELFF.

This clonotype was seen a handful of times. The chain uses TRBV24-1 and TRBJ1-1; 8 positions match TRBD1. CDR3 size: 13 residues. CDR1 is KGHDR, CDR2 SFDVKD, per germline. The V gene end was trimmed by 9 bases and the J gene end by 3 bases; junction bases not matched to a gene: 5. CDR3 region: CATQTGEYTEAFF. The CDR3 nucleotides read TGTGCCACCCAGACAGGGGAATACACTGAAGCTTTCTTT.

This clonotype was counted many times. This chain links TRBV20-1 with TRBJ2-4; possibly TRBD2 for D (5 bases). Germline assignment: CDR1 DFQATT and CDR2 SNEGSKA (reference sequence). The V and J ends lost 3 bases and 9 bases respectively, with 9 bases between them. This CDR3 has 11 amino acids. In DNA, the CDR3 is TGCAGTGCTAGCGGGATTCTCATTCAGTACTTC. It specifies CSASGILIQYF.

This CDR3 is CASKKIRGVTGELFF. DNA for the CDR3: TGTGCCAGTAAAAAGATTAGGGGTGTCACCGGGGAGCTGTTTTTT. The gene calls are TRBV6-1 and TRBJ2-2, with a possible D match to TRBD1 (5 bases). The CDR3 covers 15 residues. Germline-derived CDR1 and CDR2 are MNHNS and SASEGT. V was clipped by 9 bases and J by 4 bases, with 18 bases between them.

This clonotype showed up just a few times. This chain uses TRBV6-1 with TRBJ2-2; 7 nucleotides line up with TRBD1. Germline lookup yields CDR1 MNHNS and CDR2 SASEGT. The CDR3 extends over 15 amino acids. V dropped 5 bases and J dropped 1; count of bases not matched to a gene: 4. CDR3 DNA: TGTGCCAGCAGTTCGTGGACAGGGAACACCGGGGAGCTGTTTTTT. Encoded protein: CASSSWTGNTGELFF.

This clonotype was seen only a few times. This rearrangement joins TRBV19 to TRBJ1-2; TRBD1 aligns across 8 bases. Germline loops: CDR1 LNHDA, CDR2 SQIVND (reference sequence). The CDR3 is 13 amino acids. With V trimmed by 5 bases and J by 7 bases, 6 bases remained unmatched. The CDR3 sequence is CASSDRGIAGYTF. As DNA, the CDR3 is TGTGCCAGTAGTGACAGGGGTATAGCTGGCTACACCTTC.

This clonotype was detected ten times or more. The chain combines TRBV20-1 with TRBJ2-1; D not certain. The V and J ends lost 6 bases and 3 bases respectively, with 12 bases between them. The length of the CDR3 is 13 residues. CDR1 and CDR2 (germline): DFQATT, SNEGSKA (reference sequence). For the CDR3, the DNA is TGCAGTGCACGCGGATACTACTACAATGAGCAGTTCTTC. Translation: CSARGYYYNEQFF.

In this sample, this clonotype turned up many times. This chain links TRBV11-2 with TRBJ2-5, with 9 positions matching TRBD2. CDR1 and CDR2 from the germline V gene are SGHAT and FQNNGV. Trimming at V came to 7 bases and at J to 7 bases, leaving 10 bases not matched to a gene. This CDR3 region has 14 residues. This chain's CDR3 is CASNPVAGEGTQYF. Written as DNA, the CDR3 is TGTGCCAGCAACCCCGTAGCGGGAGAGGGGACCCAGTACTTC.

This clonotype ranks as large. The chain has TRBV11-2 and TRBJ1-6; D is ambiguous. Germline lookup yields CDR1 SGHAT and CDR2 FQNNGV. Trimming left V 5 bases short and J 12 bases short, with 14 bases between. The CDR3 loop spans 13 amino acids. For the CDR3, the DNA is TGTGCCAGCAGCCCATTCGCTGCGGGACCCCTCCACTTT. This gives the protein CASSPFAAGPLHF. Filled out from reference TRBV11-2 and TRBJ1-6, the complete variable domain reads EAGVAQSPRYKIIEKRQSVAFWCNPISGHATLYWYQQILGQGPKLLIQFQNNGVVDDSQLPKDRFSAERLKGVDSTLKIQPAKLEDSAVYLCASSPFAAGPLHFGNGTRLTVT.

This clonotype has a count of ten or more. The chain uses TRBV29-1 and TRBJ1-4, with D unclear. Trimming left V 3 bases short and J 10 bases short, with 9 bases between. Per germline, CDR1 SQVTM and CDR2 ANQGSEA. The CDR3 has 11 residues. This CDR3 reads CSVDVAGKLFF. CDR3 nucleotide sequence: TGCAGCGTTGATGTAGCCGGAAAACTGTTTTTT.

This clonotype was observed a handful of times. Since no conserved phenylalanine or tryptophan closes the CDR3, a read error is the likely cause. CDR3 DNA sequence: TGTGCCTGGAGTGAGTCCAACAATCAGCCCCAGCATCTT. Translated, it gives CAWSESNNQPQHL. V and J are TRBV30 and TRBJ1-5, with no clear D. The V gene's germline CDR1 is GTSNPN and CDR2 SVGIG (reference sequence). CDR3 size: 13 residues. Deletions cut 1 base from V and 3 bases from J, with 7 bases between.

The chain carries TRBV6-2 or TRBV6-3 and TRBJ2-2; 9 bases are shared with TRBD1. The CDR3 totals 15 residues. CDR1 and CDR2 from the germline V gene are MNHEY and SVGEGT. The V and J ends lost 2 bases and 6 bases, in that order; junction bases with no gene match: 4. This chain's CDR3 is CASSYQDRGSGELFF. As DNA, the CDR3 is TGTGCCAGCAGTTACCAGGACAGGGGTTCCGGGGAGCTGTTTTTT.

The genes are TRBV5-1 and TRBJ2-3; the match to TRBD2 covers 8 bases. The CDR3 runs to 13 residues. J gave up 5 bases and V 7 bases, and 6 bases lay outside the gene matches. Germline V CDR1 and CDR2: SGHRS, YFSETQ. The CDR3 spells CASGSGGGDTQYF. DNA of the CDR3: TGCGCCAGCGGGTCGGGGGGGGGAGATACGCAGTATTTT.